This paragraph covers one T cell receptor (beta chain) sequence. As yet, its antigen is unknown. One end of the junction fails to match germline, which may point to a read error. This sample was included in a study of cytomegalovirus exposure and HLA in healthy donors. Study at large: The study's early data release held roughly 91 million unique TCRs from HLA-typed donors.

CDR3 size: 13 residues. Germline CDR1 and CDR2: SEHNR and FQNEAQ (reference sequence). PCR involved 60 Vbeta and 13 Jbeta primers. Method: immunoSEQ multiplex PCR; TCRdb's copy keeps in-frame clones and lacks some. The sample consists of around 220,000 clones, nearly 80% of them appearing once. Study-wide findings and caveats: Versus the roughly 690-donor mean, an Asian-associated ancestry cluster reportedly showed fewer N-insertions in a later analysis. TCR beta chains associated with HLA were, in a later analysis, more clonally expanded than equally common others.

The chain links TRBV7-9 to TRBJ2-7; D is unresolved. Input material: PBMCs. The TCR originated in a man between 18 and 35 years old in good health and CMV-seronegative. In DNA form, the CDR3 reads TGTTCCAGCAGCTTAGTCAGCTCCTACGAGCAGTACTTC. This encodes CSSSLVSSYEQYF. Full variable domain (rest looked up from reference TRBV7-9 and TRBJ2-7): DTGVSQNPRHKITKRGQNVTFRCDPISEHNRLYWYRQTLGQGPEFLTYFQNEAQLEKSRLLSDRFSAERPKGSFSTLEIQRTEQGDSAMYLCSSSLVSSYEQYFGPGTRLTVT.